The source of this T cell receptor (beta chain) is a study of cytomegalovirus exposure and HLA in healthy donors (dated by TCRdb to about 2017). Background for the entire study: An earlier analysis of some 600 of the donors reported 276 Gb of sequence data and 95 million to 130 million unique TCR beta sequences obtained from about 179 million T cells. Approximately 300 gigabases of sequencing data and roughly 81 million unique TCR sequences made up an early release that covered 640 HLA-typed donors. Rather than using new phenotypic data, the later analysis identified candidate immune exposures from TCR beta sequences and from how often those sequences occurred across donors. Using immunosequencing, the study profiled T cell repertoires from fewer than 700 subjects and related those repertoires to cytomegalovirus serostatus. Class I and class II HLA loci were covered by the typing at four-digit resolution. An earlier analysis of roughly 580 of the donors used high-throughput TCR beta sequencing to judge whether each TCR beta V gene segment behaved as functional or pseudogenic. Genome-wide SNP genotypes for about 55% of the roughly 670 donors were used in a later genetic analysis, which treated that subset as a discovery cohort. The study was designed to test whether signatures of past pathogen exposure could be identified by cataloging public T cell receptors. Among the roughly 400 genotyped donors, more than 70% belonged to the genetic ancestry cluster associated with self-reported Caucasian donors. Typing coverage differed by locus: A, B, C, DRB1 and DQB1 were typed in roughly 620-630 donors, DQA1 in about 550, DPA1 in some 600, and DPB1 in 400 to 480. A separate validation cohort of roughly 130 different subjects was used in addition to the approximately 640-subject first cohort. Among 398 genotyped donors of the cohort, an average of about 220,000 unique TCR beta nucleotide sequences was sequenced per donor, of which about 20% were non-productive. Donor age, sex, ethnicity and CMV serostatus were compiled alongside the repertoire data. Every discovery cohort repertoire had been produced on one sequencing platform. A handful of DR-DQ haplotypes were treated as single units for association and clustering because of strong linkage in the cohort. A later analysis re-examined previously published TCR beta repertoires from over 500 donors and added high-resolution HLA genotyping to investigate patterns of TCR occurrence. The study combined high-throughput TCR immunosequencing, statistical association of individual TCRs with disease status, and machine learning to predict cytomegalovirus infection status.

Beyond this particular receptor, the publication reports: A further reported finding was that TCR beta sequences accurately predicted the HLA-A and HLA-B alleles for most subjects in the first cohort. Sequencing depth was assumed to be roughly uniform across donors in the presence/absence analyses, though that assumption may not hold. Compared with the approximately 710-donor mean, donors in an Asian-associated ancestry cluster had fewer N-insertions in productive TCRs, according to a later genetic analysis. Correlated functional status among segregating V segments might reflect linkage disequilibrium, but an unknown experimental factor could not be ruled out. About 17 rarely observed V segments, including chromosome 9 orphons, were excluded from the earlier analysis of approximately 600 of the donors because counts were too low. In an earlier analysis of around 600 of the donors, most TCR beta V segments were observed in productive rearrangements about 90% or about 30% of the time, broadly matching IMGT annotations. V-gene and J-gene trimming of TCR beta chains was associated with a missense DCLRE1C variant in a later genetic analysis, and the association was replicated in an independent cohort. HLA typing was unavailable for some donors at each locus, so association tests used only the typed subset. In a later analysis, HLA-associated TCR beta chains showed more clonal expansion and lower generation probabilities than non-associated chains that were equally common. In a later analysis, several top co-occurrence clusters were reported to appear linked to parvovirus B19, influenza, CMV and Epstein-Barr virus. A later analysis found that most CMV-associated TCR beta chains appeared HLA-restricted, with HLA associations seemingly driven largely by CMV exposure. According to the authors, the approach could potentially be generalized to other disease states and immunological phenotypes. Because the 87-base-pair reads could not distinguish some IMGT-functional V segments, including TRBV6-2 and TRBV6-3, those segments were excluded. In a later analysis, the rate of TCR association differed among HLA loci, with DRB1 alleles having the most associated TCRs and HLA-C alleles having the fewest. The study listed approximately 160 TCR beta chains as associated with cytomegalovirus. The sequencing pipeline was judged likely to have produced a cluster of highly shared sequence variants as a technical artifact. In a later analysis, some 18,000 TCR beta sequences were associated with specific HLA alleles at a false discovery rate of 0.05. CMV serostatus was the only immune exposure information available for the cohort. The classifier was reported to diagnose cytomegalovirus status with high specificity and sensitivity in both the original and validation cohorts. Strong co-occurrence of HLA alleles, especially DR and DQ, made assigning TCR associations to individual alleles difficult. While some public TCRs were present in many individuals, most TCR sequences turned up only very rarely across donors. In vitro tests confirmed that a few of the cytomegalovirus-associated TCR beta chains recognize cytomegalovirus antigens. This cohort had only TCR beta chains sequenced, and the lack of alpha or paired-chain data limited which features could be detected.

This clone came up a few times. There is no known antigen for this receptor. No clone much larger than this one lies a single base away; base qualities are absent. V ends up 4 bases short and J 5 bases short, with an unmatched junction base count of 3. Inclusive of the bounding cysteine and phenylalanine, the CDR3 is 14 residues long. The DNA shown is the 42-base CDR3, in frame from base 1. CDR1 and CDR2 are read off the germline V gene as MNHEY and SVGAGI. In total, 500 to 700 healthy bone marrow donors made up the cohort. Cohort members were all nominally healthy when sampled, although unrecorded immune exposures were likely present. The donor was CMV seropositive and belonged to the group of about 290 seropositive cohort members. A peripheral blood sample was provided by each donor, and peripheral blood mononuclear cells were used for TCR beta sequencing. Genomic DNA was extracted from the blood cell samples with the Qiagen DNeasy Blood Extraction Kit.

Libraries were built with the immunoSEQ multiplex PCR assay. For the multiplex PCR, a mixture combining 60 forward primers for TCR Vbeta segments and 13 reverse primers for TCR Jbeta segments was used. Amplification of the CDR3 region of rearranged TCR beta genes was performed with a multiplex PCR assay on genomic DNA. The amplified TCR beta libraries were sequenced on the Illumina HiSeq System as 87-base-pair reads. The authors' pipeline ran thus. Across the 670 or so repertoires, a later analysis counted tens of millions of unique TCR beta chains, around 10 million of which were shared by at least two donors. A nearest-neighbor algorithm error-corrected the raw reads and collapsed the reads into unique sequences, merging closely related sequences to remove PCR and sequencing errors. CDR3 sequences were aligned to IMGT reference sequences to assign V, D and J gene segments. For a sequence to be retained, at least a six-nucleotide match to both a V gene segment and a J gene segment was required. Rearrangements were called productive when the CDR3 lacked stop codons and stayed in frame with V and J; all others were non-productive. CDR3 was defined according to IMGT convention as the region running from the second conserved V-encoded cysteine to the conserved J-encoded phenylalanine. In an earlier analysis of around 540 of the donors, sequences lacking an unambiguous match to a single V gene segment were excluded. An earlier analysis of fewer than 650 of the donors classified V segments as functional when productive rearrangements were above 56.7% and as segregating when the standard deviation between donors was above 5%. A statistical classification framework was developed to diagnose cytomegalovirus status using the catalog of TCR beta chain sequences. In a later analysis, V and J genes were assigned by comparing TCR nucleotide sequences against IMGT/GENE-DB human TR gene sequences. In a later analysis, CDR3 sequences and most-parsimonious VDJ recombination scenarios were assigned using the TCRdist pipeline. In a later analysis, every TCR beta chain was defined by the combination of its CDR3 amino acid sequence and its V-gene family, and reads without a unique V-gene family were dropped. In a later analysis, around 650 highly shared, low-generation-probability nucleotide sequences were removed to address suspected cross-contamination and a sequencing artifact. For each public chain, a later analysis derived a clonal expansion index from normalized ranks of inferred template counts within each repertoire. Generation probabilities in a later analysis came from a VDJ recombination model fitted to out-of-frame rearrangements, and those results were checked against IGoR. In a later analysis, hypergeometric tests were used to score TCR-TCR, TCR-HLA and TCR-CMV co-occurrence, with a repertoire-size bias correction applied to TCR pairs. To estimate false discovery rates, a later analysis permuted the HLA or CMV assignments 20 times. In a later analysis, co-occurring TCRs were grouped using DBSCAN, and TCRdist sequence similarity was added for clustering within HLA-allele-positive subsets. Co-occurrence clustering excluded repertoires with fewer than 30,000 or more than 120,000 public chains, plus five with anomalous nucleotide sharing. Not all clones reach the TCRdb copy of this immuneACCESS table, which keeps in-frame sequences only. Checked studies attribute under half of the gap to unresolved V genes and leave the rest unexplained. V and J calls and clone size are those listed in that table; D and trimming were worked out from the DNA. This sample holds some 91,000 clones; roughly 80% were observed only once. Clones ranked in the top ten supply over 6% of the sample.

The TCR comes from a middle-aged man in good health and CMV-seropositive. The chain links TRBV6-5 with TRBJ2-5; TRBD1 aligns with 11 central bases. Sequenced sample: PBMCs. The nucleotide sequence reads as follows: TGTGCCAGCAGTTCTGGGACAGGGGGGGAGACCCAGTACTTC. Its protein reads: CASSSGTGGETQYF.